This paragraph reports one T cell receptor beta chain. Germline CDR1 is LNHNV and CDR2 is YYDKDF (reference sequence). V lost 0 bases, J lost 1 base, and 10 bases lay in between. The CDR3 is 15 amino acids. The protocol was immunoSEQ multiplex PCR, while the TCRdb copy is restricted to in-frame clones and leaves out a portion. The data show 800,000 or so clones, about 96% seen once. These data are taken from a study of shared clonotypes between healthy human individuals. Across the study: A donor's plate count was three for CD4 naive and three for CD4 memory; CD8 naive had two and CD8 memory one.

Naive CD8 cells were CD45RO-negative, positively selected for CCR7, excluding terminally differentiated effector memory CD45RA+ cells. The sequenced sample was naive CD8+ T cells sorted from blood. The TCR comes from a young man in good health. The chain links TRBV15 to TRBJ2-7; D possibly corresponds to TRBD1 (5 bases). The CDR3 sequence is CATSREGQGSYEQYF. The DNA of the CDR3 is TGTGCCACCAGCAGAGAAGGGCAGGGATCCTACGAGCAGTACTTC.